The next 9 T cell receptor beta chains were all read from a single sample in a study of regulatory T cells in long-lasting Graves disease. Time point: newly diagnosed GD, antithyroid drugs for less than 3 months. PBMC RNA served as the TCR library source. Sequencing libraries for TCR beta were prepared with iRepertoire HTBI primers and Arm-PCR of CDR3 regions. TCRdb redid the calling of the multiplex PCR reads with MiXCR, one entry per CDR3 protein. The sample lists roughly 420,000 distinct CDR3 sequences, 16% seen once, with about 10% in the top ten. These data were also reused for a study on T cells in Graves' hyperthyroidism and ophthalmopathy.

Sequenced here: peripheral blood mononuclear cells (PBMCs), sampled at new diagnosis, from a patient treated with antithyroid drugs. Receptors originate from a woman in her twenties or thirties with Graves disease.

This clonotype has ten or more counts. The V gene is TRBV7-8, the J gene TRBJ2-1; 9 bases agree with TRBD2. Germline V gene sequence: CDR1 SGHVS, CDR2 FQNEAQ. V lost 5 bases, J lost 6 bases, and 14 bases stayed unmatched. This CDR3 contains 17 residues. The CDR3 loop is CASSAPLTSGPSNEQFF. For the CDR3, the DNA is TGTGCCAGCAGCGCACCCCTTACTAGCGGGCCCTCCAATGAGCAGTTCTTC.

The chain uses TRBV20-1 and TRBJ2-2; TRBD2 agrees at 11 bases. V shed 6 bases, J shed 3 bases, and the junction held 6 bases outside the gene matches. Germline CDR1 reads DFQATT; CDR2 reads SNEGSKA (reference sequence). The CDR3 runs to 15 residues. CDR3 sequence: CSAPTSGRDTGELFF. In DNA, the CDR3 is TGCAGTGCGCCTACTAGCGGGAGAGACACCGGGGAGCTGTTTTTT.

The sample holds many counts of this clonotype. This sequence joins TRBV7-2 and TRBJ2-1, with D unclear. The CDR3 contains 12 residues. Looked up from germline, CDR1 is SGHTA and CDR2 is FQGNSA. Between the trimmed V and J ends, which lost 4 bases and 7 bases, there was a span of 8 bases. The CDR3 spells CASSSLLNEQFF. DNA of the CDR3: TGTGCCAGCAGCTCCCTTTTAAATGAGCAGTTCTTC.

In this sample, this clonotype turned up many times. The V call is TRBV3-1, the J call TRBJ2-3; 8 bases line up with TRBD2. V lost 0 bases to trimming and J lost 6 bases; unmatched junction nucleotides: 8. The CDR3 runs to 16 residues. Germline V gene sequence: CDR1 LGHDT, CDR2 YNNKEL (reference sequence). The CDR3 DNA follows: TGTGCCAGCAGCCAAGAAAATAGCGGGAAGGCCGATACGCAGTATTTT. Translating it yields CASSQENSGKADTQYF.

This clonotype was detected ten times or more. The J gene is TRBJ2-1, the V gene TRBV10-3, with 9 positions matching TRBD2. Germline assignment: CDR1 ENHRY and CDR2 SYGVKD. The length of the CDR3 is 13 residues. J gave up 12 bases and V 6 bases, and 9 bases lay outside the gene matches. As DNA, the CDR3 is TGTGCCATCAGGGGGACTAGCACCCACGCGCAGTTCTTC. It translates to CAIRGTSTHAQFF.

The rearrangement links TRBV6-2 or TRBV6-3 to TRBJ2-1, with 8 bases identical to TRBD2. CDR3 size: 16 residues. The trim removed 2 bases at V and 9 bases at J, leaving 12 bases unmatched. Germline CDR1 reads MNHEY; CDR2 reads SVGEGT. The CDR3 is CASSYPGGGQEVEQFF. CDR3 bases: TGTGCCAGCAGTTACCCGGGGGGGGGGCAGGAGGTTGAGCAGTTCTTC.

The table lists this clonotype with many counts. The rearrangement joins TRBV18 to TRBJ1-1; TRBD1 matches 9 bases. This CDR3 has 16 residues. V lost 4 bases and J lost 1; bases outside the gene matches: 7. Germline V gives CDR1 KGHSH, CDR2 LQKENI. The CDR3 region has the DNA TGTGCCAGCTCACAGACCGGGACAGGGCAGAACACTGAAGCTTTCTTT. It yields the protein CASSQTGTGQNTEAFF.

This clonotype was detected ten times or more. The chain is built from TRBV30 and TRBJ1-2; no firm D call. The CDR3 sequence is 14 residues long. V was clipped by 1 base and J by 9 bases, with 18 bases between them. Germline V lookup: CDR1 GTSNPN, CDR2 SVGIG (reference sequence). This CDR3 is CAWSGGFEEWSYTF. The CDR3 DNA is TGTGCCTGGAGTGGCGGGTTCGAGGAGTGGAGCTACACCTTC.

This clonotype was recorded a few times. This sequence joins TRBV19 and TRBJ2-3; perhaps TRBD1 as D (5 bases). With 7 bases removed from V and 4 bases from J, the gap between germline ends came to 12 bases. CDR3 length: 13 residues. From germline, CDR1 is LNHDA and CDR2 SQIVND (reference sequence). CDR3 nucleotide sequence: TGTGCCAGTATAAATCAGGGCGCAGATACGCAGTATTTT. Protein sequence: CASINQGADTQYF.